This is a list of T cell receptor beta chains from one sample in a study of cytomegalovirus exposure and HLA in healthy donors. Here immunoSEQ multiplex PCR was the method, and the copy in TCRdb shows in-frame clones only, minus some. The repertoire holds 110,000 or so clones, with 77% as singletons. The material sequenced was PBMCs. The receptors derive from a man aged 18 to 35 in good health and CMV-seropositive. Both conserved end residues are part of each CDR3. D genes are given only for firm matches. The size of a clone is reported for some rows only, either as once, few or many, or as a class for expanded clones.

CASSLAVNEQFF,TGTGCCAGCAGCTTGGCTGTGAATGAGCAGTTCTTC,few,TRBV5-6,TRBJ2-1,-
CASSSGSTEAFF,TGCGCCAGCAGCAGCGGGAGCACTGAAGCTTTCTTT,few,TRBV10-1,TRBJ1-1,-
CASSGGTVTGELFF,TGTGCCAGCAGCGGCGGGACAGTCACCGGGGAGCTGTTTTTT,-,TRBV7-8,TRBJ2-2,-
CASSLGLAGGYEQYF,TGTGCTAGCAGCCTCGGACTAGCGGGAGGCTACGAGCAGTACTTC,-,TRBV7-7,TRBJ2-7,TRBD2
CASSLLPQGRNTEAFF,TGTGCCAGTAGCCTATTGCCGCAGGGCAGGAACACTGAAGCTTTCTTT,-,TRBV19,TRBJ1-1,-
CASSPHELGGEKLFF,TGTGCCAGCAGCCCCCACGAGCTGGGGGGTGAAAAACTGTTTTTT,-,TRBV5-6,TRBJ1-4,-
CASSVRAESDTQYF,TGTGCCAGCAGCGTAAGAGCGGAGTCAGATACGCAGTATTTT,-,TRBV9,TRBJ2-3,-
CASSKVWTGISTDTQYF,TGTGCCAGCAGCAAAGTGTGGACAGGGATTAGCACAGATACGCAGTATTTT,few,TRBV21-1,TRBJ2-3,-
CASMGGTQETQYF,TGTGCCAGCATGGGGGGGACCCAAGAGACCCAGTACTTC,-,TRBV6-5,TRBJ2-5,TRBD2
CARSLEGYQPQHF,TGTGCCAGAAGCTTGGAGGGGTATCAGCCCCAGCATTTT,few,TRBV5-4,TRBJ1-5,-
CASSLDRGPNQPQHF,TGTGCCAGCAGCTTGGACAGGGGCCCCAATCAGCCCCAGCATTTT,few,TRBV7-9,TRBJ1-5,TRBD1
CASSALGDRAYEQYF,TGTGCCAGCAGTGCGTTGGGGGACAGAGCCTACGAGCAGTACTTC,-,TRBV28,TRBJ2-7,TRBD1
CASSAGTEYQETQYF,TGTGCCAGTAGTGCCGGGACAGAGTACCAAGAGACCCAGTACTTC,-,TRBV19,TRBJ2-5,TRBD1
CASSLSTTPNTEAFF,TGTGCCAGCAGCCTATCGACAACCCCGAACACTGAAGCCTTCTTT,-,TRBV9,TRBJ1-1,-
CASSEPTGVNQPQHF,TGTGCCAGCAGTGAACCGACAGGGGTCAATCAGCCCCAGCATTTT,few,TRBV6-1,TRBJ1-5,TRBD1
CASSRGTQRDSQYF,TGTGCCAGCAGCCGTGGGACCCAACGGGACAGTCAGTACTTC,few,TRBV7-3,TRBJ2-4,TRBD1
CASSSAFFGGGATDTQYF,TGTGCCAGCAGCTCCGCCTTTTTTGGCGGGGGGGCAACAGATACGCAGTATTTT,-,TRBV7-6,TRBJ2-3,TRBD2
CASSPLGLAASTDTQYF,TGTGCCAGCAGTCCCCTCGGACTAGCGGCTAGCACAGATACGCAGTATTTT,-,TRBV27,TRBJ2-3,TRBD2
CASSLDLYEQYF,TGCGCCAGCAGCTTGGATCTCTACGAGCAGTACTTC,-,TRBV5-1,TRBJ2-7,-
CATSSTSGARGWHEQYF,TGTGCCACCTCGTCGACTAGCGGGGCCAGAGGGTGGCACGAGCAGTACTTC,-,TRBV2,TRBJ2-7,TRBD2
CASSIGTGKIYGYTF,TGTGCCAGTAGTATTGGGACAGGGAAAATCTATGGCTACACCTTC,-,TRBV19,TRBJ1-2,TRBD1
CATSRDSSVTDTQYF,TGTGCCACCAGCAGAGATAGTAGCGTCACAGATACGCAGTATTTT,few,TRBV15,TRBJ2-3,-
CASSLGRQTETQYF,TGTGCCAGCAGCTTAGGGAGGCAAACGGAGACCCAGTACTTC,-,TRBV7-2,TRBJ2-5,-
CASSLLAGYSMDEQFF,TGTGCCAGCTCACTACTAGCGGGCTATTCGATGGATGAGCAGTTCTTC,-,TRBV18,TRBJ2-1,TRBD2
CASGTSGRYEQYF,TGTGCATCCGGGACTAGCGGGAGGTACGAGCAGTACTTC,few,TRBV6-1,TRBJ2-7,TRBD2
CASSPQTGGNYGYTF,TGTGCCAGCTCACCACAGACAGGGGGCAACTATGGCTACACCTTC,-,TRBV18,TRBJ1-2,TRBD1
CASSRGLAGLNEQFF,TGCGCCAGCAGCCGCGGGTTAGCGGGTCTTAATGAGCAGTTCTTC,-,TRBV5-1,TRBJ2-1,TRBD2
CAITDTVNTEAFF,TGTGCCATCACTGACACGGTGAACACTGAAGCTTTCTTT,-,TRBV10-3,TRBJ1-1,-
CAWSRGLAGLQETQYF,TGTGCCTGGAGTAGAGGACTAGCGGGACTCCAAGAGACCCAGTACTTC,-,TRBV30,TRBJ2-5,TRBD2
CASSLVTLHRGGYGYTF,TGTGCCAGCAGCTTGGTGACCCTACACAGGGGCGGCTATGGCTACACCTTC,-,TRBV5-8,TRBJ1-2,TRBD1
CASSPGQAYEQYF,TGCGCCAGCAGCCCCGGACAGGCGTACGAGCAGTACTTC,-,TRBV4-1,TRBJ2-7,TRBD1
CAWGGNYGYTF,TGTGCCTGGGGCGGTAACTATGGCTACACCTTC,-,TRBV30,TRBJ1-2,-